This T cell receptor (beta chain) was sequenced in a study of cytomegalovirus exposure and HLA in healthy donors. Using immunoSEQ multiplex PCR, the repertoire was profiled, and TCRdb retains in-frame clones only, with some absent. In the table there are approximately 160,000 clones, more than 80% of which are singletons. This clone has only a few counts. The length of the CDR3 is 15 residues. With 6 bases clipped from V and 5 bases from J, the junction kept 7 bases outside the gene matches. Per the germline V gene, CDR1 is SGHVS and CDR2 is FNYEAQ. The sequence came from a woman between 18 and 29 years old in good health and CMV-seropositive. This chain joins TRBV7-6 and TRBJ1-6; 7 bases fit TRBD1. Sequencing used PBMCs. This CDR3 reads CASRKDRVDNSPLHF. As DNA, the CDR3 is TGTGCCAGCAGGAAAGACAGGGTTGATAATTCACCCCTCCACTTT.